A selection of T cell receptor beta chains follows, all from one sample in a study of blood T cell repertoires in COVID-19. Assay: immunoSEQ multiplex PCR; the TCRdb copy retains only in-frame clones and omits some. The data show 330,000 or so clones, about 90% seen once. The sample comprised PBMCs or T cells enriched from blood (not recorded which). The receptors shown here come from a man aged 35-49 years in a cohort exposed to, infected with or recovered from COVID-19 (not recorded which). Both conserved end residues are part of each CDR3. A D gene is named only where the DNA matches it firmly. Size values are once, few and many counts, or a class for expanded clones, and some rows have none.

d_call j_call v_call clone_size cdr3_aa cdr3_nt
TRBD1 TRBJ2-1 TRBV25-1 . CASNLAGQGYNEQFF TGTGCCAGCAATCTGGCGGGACAGGGATACAATGAGCAGTTCTTC
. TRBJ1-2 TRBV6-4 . CAGPLGGYGYTF TGTGCCGGCCCTCTCGGGGGCTATGGCTACACCTTC
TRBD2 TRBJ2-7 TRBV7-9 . CASSITGLAGGNSYEQYF TGTGCCAGCAGCATAACGGGACTAGCGGGGGGAAACTCCTACGAGCAGTACTTC
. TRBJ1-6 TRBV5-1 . CASSSTVGNSPLHF TGCGCCAGCAGCTCGACAGTGGGGAATTCACCCCTCCACTTT
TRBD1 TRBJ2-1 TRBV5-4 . CASSLPGGAYNEQFF TGTGCCAGCAGCTTACCAGGGGGCGCTTACAATGAGCAGTTCTTC
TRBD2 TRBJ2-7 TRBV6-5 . CASRSGLGYEQYF TGTGCCAGCAGATCGGGACTAGGATACGAGCAGTACTTC
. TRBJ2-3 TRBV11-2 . CASSLDRGHTQYF TGTGCCAGCAGCTTAGATAGGGGCCATACGCAGTATTTT
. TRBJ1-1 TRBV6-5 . CASFGNTGIEAFF TGTGCCAGCTTTGGGAACACAGGGATCGAAGCTTTCTTT
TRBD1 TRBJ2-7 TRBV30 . CALAGTGTYEQYF TGTGCCCTGGCGGGGACAGGGACCTACGAGCAGTACTTC
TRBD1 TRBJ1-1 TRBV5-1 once CASSPYSSRGHTEAFF TGCGCCAGCAGCCCGTACTCTTCCAGGGGGCATACTGAAGCTTTCTTT
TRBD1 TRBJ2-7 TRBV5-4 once CASSFTGASYEQYF TGTGCCAGCAGCTTCACAGGGGCTTCCTACGAGCAGTACTTC
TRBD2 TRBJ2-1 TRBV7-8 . CASSLVTVSGRGYNEQFF TGTGCCAGCAGCTTAGTTACAGTGTCGGGGAGGGGCTACAATGAGCAGTTCTTC
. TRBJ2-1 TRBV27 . CASSLFSTGQHNEQFF TGTGCCAGCAGTTTATTCTCGACCGGACAGCACAATGAGCAGTTCTTC
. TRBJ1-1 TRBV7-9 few CASSRGGTEAFF TGTGCCAGCAGCCGGGGGGGCACTGAAGCTTTCTTT
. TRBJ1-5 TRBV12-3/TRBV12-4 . CASSFRVEQPQHF TGTGCCAGCAGTTTTCGGGTCGAGCAGCCCCAGCATTTT
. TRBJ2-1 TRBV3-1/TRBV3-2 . CASSQDDVGTTSFF TGTGCCAGCAGCCAAGATGATGTCGGGACAACTTCCTTCTTC
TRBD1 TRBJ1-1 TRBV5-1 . CASSRTGASNTEAFF TGCGCCAGCAGCAGGACAGGGGCGAGTAACACTGAAGCTTTCTTT
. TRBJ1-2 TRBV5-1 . CASSPRDSGYGYTF TGCGCCAGCAGCCCCCGAGACAGTGGCTATGGCTACACCTTC
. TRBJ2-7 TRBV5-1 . CASSLAVGGRDEQYF TGCGCCAGCAGCTTGGCCGTCGGGGGTCGGGACGAGCAGTACTTC
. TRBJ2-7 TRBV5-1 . CASSFGTGRSYEQYF TGCGCCAGCAGCTTCGGTACAGGACGGAGCTACGAGCAGTACTTC